This passage covers 2 T cell receptor beta chains from one sample sequenced in a study of regulatory T cells in long-lasting Graves disease. Noted time point: newly diagnosed GD, antithyroid drugs for less than 3 months. RNA isolated from PBMCs was used to make the TCR library. Construction of TCR beta libraries relied on iRepertoire HTBI primers and on Arm-PCR targeting CDR3 regions. In TCRdb, the multiplex PCR reads were re-called with MiXCR into one record per CDR3 protein. Of around 500,000 distinct CDR3 sequences detected, around 12% appear once; the ten largest clones hold around 9.3%. Another study also made use of these data, one on T cells in Graves' hyperthyroidism and ophthalmopathy.

The sequences come from peripheral blood mononuclear cells (PBMCs), collected at new diagnosis, from a patient treated with antithyroid drugs. The receptor source for this set is a woman between 25 and 40 years old with Graves disease.

As concerns this clonotype: This sequence may be a read error, since a much larger clone differs from it by one base. The chain links TRBV6-5 to TRBJ2-5; the match to TRBD1 covers 12 bases. CDR3 length: 18 residues. Looked up from germline, CDR1 is MNHEY and CDR2 is SVGAGI. V lost 4 bases, J lost 1 base, and 10 bases stayed unmatched. CDR3 nucleotides: TGTGCCAGCAGTTGTATCGGGACAGGGGGCATGTCCCAAGAGACCCAGTACTTC. This encodes CASSCIGTGGMSQETQYF.

There are many counts of this clonotype. V usage is TRBV7-2 and J usage is TRBJ1-6; the D is unclear. The V gene lost 5 bases and the J gene lost 4 bases, with 3 bases spanning the gap. The CDR3 consists of 12 residues. In germline, CDR1 is SGHTA, CDR2 FQGNSA. This CDR3 reads CASSAYNSPLHF. Here the CDR3 DNA reads TGTGCCAGCAGCGCTTATAATTCACCCCTCCACTTT.